This T cell receptor beta chain was sequenced during a study of OX40 agonist ivuxolimab in advanced cancers. About the study as a whole: Ivuxolimab was an agonistic, fully human IgG2 monoclonal antibody directed against OX40 (CD134), a costimulatory receptor. Intravenous ivuxolimab was administered to patients every 2 weeks at six dose levels: 0.01, 0.1, 0.3, 1.5, 3 and 10 mg/kg. Among the roughly 54 dose-escalation patients, approximately 20 had hepatocellular carcinoma, 15 or so melanoma, 9 renal cell carcinoma and 9 head and neck cancer. A male proportion of around 83% and a mean age of approximately 55 years, ranging from about 20 to 79, were recorded for the dose-escalation cohort. Prior anti-PD-1, anti-PD-L1 or anti-CTLA-4 therapy was permitted, and 40% to 50% of dose-escalation patients had received checkpoint inhibitors. Three dose-escalation patients achieved partial responses, one with hepatocellular carcinoma and two with cutaneous melanoma. The point of sequencing TCRbeta in the periphery was to test whether ivuxolimab changed TCR sequence diversity and drove clonal T-cell expansion. The paper reports the monotherapy dose-escalation portion (N of about 47 patients) of the phase I ivuxolimab trial. Overall study results and their limits: After ivuxolimab, CD8+ T cells had more expanded clones than CD4+ T cells on average. Partial responders in the 0.1-3.0 mg/kg groups had among the lowest normalized peripheral clonal expansion, especially among CD8+ T cells. Which antigens the clonally expanded peripheral T cells were specific for was not determined. Clonal expansion of both CD4+ and CD8+ blood T cells was observed from baseline to week 6 at doses 0.1 to 3.0 mg/kg. Low levels of normalized T-cell clonal expansion were also seen in some patients who did not respond.

Notes on this clone: What this receptor recognizes is not known. The input lacks base qualities; no much larger clone sits a single base away.

In the germline V gene (reference sequence), CDR1 corresponds to SSHAT and CDR2 to FNYEAQ. Inclusive of the bounding cysteine and phenylalanine, the CDR3 is 19 residues long. Of all the DNA, just the CDR3 is kept, 57 bases in frame from base 1. V and J are trimmed by 5 bases and 0 bases, and the gene matches miss 15 bases of the junction. Patients with a history of autoimmune disease or receiving systemic immunosuppression were excluded from the trial. Peripheral blood for TCR sequencing was collected from all dose cohorts at baseline, on cycle 4 day 1, and on cycle 7 day 1. Samples came from an open-label, multicenter, first-in-human phase I dose-escalation trial of ivuxolimab. Adults with locally advanced or metastatic melanoma, renal cell, hepatocellular, or head and neck squamous cell carcinoma were enrolled in the trial. Before TCR sequencing, CD4+ T cells and CD8+ T cells from peripheral blood were sorted into separate populations.

Genomic DNA was isolated from the sorted cells so that the TCRbeta CDR3 region could be sequenced. TCRbeta CDR3 regions were sequenced using the immunoSEQ Assay. Entries here come from immuneACCESS through TCRdb and include only in-frame sequences with V and J called. Some clones fail to appear in such tables; in the studies checked, an unresolved V gene covers under half of the shortfall, and the cause of the remainder is unknown. In this sample the table shows about 3,400 clones, around 76% of which occur a single time. Less than 50% of the sample comes from the top ten. This chain joins TRBV7-7 to TRBJ2-3, and TRBD1 matches 9 of the central bases. This clonotype was obtained from an adult with an advanced solid tumor such as melanoma, head and neck, liver or kidney cancer. The sample in question was CD4+ or CD8+ T cells sorted from blood, obtained in a trial of the OX40 agonist ivuxolimab. The nucleotide sequence reads as follows: TGTGCCAGCAGCCTAACCCCCTCCCGGACAGGGGCTAGCACAGATACGCAGTATTTT. It specifies CASSLTPSRTGASTDTQYF.